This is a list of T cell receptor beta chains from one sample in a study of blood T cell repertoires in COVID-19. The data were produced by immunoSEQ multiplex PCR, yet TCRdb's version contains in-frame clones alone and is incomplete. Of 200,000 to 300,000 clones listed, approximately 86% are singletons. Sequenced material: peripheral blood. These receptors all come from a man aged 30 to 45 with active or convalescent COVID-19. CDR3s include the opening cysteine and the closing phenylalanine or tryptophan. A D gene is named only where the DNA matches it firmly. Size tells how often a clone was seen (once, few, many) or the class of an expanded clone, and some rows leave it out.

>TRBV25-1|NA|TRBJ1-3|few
CASSERVSGNTIYF
TGTGCCAGCAGTGAACGTGTCTCTGGAAACACCATATATTTT
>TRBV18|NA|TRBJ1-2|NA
CASSPSARDRRSGYTF
TGTGCCAGCTCACCAAGTGCCCGAGACAGGCGGAGTGGCTACACCTTC
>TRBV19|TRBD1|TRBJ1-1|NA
CASSIRDRLNTEAFF
TGTGCCAGTAGTATACGGGACAGACTGAACACTGAAGCTTTCTTT
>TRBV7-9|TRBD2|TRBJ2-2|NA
CASSAARGANTGELFF
TGTGCCAGCAGCGCAGCGCGGGGGGCGAACACCGGGGAGCTGTTTTTT
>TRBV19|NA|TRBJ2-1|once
CASSTAGDSSYNEQFF
TGTGCCAGTAGTACCGCAGGGGATAGCTCCTACAATGAGCAGTTCTTC
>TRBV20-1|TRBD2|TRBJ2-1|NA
CSASELAGGRLNEQFF
TGCAGTGCTAGTGAATTAGCGGGGGGTCGACTCAATGAGCAGTTCTTC
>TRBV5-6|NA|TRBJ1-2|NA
CASSLGHSVSTMGYTF
TGTGCCAGCAGCTTGGGGCATTCAGTATCTACTATGGGCTACACCTTC
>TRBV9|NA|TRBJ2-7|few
CASSGDKPYEQYF
TGTGCCAGCAGTGGGGACAAGCCCTACGAGCAGTACTTC
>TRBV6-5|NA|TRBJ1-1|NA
CASREGTGNTEAFF
TGTGCCAGCAGGGAGGGGACGGGTAACACTGAAGCTTTCTTT
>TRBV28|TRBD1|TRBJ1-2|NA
CASCSGGGSYGYTF
TGTGCCAGCTGTTCAGGGGGCGGGTCGTATGGCTACACCTTC
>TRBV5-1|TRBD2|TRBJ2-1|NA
CASSLGGSYNEQFF
TGCGCCAGCAGCTTAGGCGGGAGTTACAATGAGCAGTTCTTC
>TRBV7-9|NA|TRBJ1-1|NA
CASRPMDSMNTEAFF
TGTGCCAGCAGACCAATGGACAGTATGAACACTGAAGCTTTCTTT
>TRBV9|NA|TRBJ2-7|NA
CASSVGMGGHEQYF
TGTGCCAGCAGCGTAGGAATGGGGGGACACGAGCAGTACTTC
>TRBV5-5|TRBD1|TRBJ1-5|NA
CASSQAWGQGTNQPQHF
TGTGCCAGCAGCCAGGCTTGGGGACAGGGAACCAATCAGCCCCAGCATTTT
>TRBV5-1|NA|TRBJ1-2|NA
CASSRIGGAGYTF
TGCGCCAGCAGCCGGATTGGGGGGGCTGGCTACACCTTC
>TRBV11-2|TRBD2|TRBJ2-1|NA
CASSLDLAGGRMVRLNEQFF
TGTGCCAGCAGCTTAGATCTAGCGGGGGGGCGTATGGTGCGGTTGAATGAGCAGTTCTTC
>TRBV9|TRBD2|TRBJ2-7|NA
CASSVGASGGRYEQYF
TGTGCCAGCAGCGTAGGGGCGAGCGGGGGGCGCTACGAGCAGTACTTC
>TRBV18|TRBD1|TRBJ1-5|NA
CASSQGAGQPQHF
TGTGCCAGCTCACAGGGGGCAGGCCAGCCCCAGCATTTT
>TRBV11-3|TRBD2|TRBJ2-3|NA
CASSLVAGGSTQYF
TGTGCCAGCAGCTTAGTAGCGGGGGGGTCTACGCAGTATTTT
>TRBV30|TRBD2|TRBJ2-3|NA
CAWSVTGGAVDTQYF
TGTGCCTGGAGTGTAACCGGGGGGGCCGTAGATACGCAGTATTTT
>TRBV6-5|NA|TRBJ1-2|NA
CASKPGLRLSYGYTF
TGTGCCAGCAAGCCGGGACTGCGCCTGAGCTATGGCTACACCTTC
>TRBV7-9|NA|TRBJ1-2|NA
CASSESGARGYTF
TGTGCCAGCAGCGAATCAGGGGCCCGGGGCTACACCTTC
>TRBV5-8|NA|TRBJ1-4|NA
CASNPTRGGRSEKLFF
TGTGCCAGCAACCCAACCAGGGGTGGTCGAAGTGAAAAACTGTTTTTT